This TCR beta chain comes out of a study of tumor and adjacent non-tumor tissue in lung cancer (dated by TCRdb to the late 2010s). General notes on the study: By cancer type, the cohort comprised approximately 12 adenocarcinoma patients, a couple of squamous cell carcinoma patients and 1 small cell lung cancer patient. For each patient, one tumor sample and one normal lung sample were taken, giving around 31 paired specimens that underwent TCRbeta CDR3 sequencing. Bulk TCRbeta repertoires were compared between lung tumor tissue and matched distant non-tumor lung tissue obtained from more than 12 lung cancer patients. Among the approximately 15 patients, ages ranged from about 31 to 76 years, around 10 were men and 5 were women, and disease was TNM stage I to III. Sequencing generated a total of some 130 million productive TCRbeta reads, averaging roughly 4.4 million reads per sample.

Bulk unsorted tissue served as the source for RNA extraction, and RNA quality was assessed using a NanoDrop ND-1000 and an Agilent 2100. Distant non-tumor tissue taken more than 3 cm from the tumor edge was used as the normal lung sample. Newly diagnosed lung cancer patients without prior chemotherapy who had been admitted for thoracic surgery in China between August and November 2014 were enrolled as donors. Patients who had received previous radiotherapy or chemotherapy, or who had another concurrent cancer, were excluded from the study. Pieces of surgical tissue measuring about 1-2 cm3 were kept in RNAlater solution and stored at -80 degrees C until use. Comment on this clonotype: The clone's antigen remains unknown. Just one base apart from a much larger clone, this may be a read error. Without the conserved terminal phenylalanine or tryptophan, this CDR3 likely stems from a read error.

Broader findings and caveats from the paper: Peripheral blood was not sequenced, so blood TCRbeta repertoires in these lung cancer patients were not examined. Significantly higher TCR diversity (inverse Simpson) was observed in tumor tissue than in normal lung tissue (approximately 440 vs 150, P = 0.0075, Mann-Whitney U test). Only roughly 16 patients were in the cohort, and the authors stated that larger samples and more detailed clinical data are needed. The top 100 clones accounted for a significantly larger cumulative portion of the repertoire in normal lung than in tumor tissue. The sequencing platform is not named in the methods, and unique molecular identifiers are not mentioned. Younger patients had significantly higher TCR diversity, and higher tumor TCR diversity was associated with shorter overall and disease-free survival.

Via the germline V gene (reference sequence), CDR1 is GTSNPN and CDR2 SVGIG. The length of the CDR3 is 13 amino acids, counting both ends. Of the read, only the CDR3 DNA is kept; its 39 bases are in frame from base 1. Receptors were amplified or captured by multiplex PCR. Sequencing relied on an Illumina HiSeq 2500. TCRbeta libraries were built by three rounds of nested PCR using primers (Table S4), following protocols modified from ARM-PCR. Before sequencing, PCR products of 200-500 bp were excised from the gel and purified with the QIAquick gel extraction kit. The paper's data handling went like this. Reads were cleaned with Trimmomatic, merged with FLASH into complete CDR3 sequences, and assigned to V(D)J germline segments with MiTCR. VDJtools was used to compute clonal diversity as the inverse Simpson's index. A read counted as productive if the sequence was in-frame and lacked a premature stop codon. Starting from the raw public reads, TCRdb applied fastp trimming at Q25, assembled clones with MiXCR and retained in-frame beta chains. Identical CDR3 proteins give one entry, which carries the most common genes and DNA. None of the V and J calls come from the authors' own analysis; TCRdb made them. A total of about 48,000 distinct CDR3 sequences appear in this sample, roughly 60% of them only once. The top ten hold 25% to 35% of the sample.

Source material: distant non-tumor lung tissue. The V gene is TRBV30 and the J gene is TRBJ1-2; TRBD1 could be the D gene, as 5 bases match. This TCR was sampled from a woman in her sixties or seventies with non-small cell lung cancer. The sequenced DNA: TGTGGCTTCCCTCTGGAGCAGGGCCACGGCTACACCTCC. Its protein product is CGFPLEQGHGYTS.